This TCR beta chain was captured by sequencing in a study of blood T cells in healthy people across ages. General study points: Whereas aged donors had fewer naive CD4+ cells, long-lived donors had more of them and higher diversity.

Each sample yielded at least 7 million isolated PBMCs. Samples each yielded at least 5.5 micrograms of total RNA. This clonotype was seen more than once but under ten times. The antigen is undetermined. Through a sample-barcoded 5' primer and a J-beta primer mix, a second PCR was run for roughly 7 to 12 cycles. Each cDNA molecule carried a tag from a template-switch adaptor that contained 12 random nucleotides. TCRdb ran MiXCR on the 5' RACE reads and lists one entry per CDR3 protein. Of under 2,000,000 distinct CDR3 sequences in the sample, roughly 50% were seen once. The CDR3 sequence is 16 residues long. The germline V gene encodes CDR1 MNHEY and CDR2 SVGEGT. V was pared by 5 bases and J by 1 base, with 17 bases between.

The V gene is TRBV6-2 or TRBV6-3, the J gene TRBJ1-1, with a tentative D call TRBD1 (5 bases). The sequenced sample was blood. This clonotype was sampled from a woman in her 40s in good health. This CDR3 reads CASSLRSGTENTEAFF. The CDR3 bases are TGTGCCAGCAGTCTCCGGTCGGGGACGGAGAACACTGAAGCTTTCTTT.